The 15 T cell receptor beta chains in this list originate from one sample, sequenced in a study of shared clonotypes between healthy human individuals. Sequenced by immunoSEQ multiplex PCR; TCRdb stores in-frame clones only, minus some. The sample contains about 2,500,000 clones, just over 90% of which appear only once. The material sequenced was naive CD4+ T cells sorted from blood. Subset described: CD45RA+ positively selected. The receptors stem from a man younger than 30 in good health.

The rearrangement uses TRBV6-5 and TRBJ1-2; D remains ambiguous. Trimming left V 6 bases short and J 7 bases short, with 18 bases between. The CDR3 has 14 amino acids. Germline CDR1 and CDR2: MNHEY and SVGAGI. The CDR3 region has the DNA TGTGCCAGCAGCGCACTGGGCGCCGGACTTGGCTACACCTTC. It encodes CASSALGAGLGYTF.

V and J are TRBV25-1 and TRBJ2-4; 7 nucleotides agree with TRBD2. Germline V gene data show CDR1 as MGHDK and CDR2 as SYGVNS. V lost 2 bases to trimming and J lost 9 bases; unmatched junction nucleotides: 7. This CDR3 is 14 amino acids long. Here the CDR3 DNA reads TGTGCCAGCAGTGAAGCGGGGGTCCGAGGCATTCAGTACTTC. The encoded protein is CASSEAGVRGIQYF.

In this sample, this clone turned up once. This sequence joins TRBV7-9 and TRBJ1-6; D is unresolved. The CDR3 extends over 15 amino acids. Germline V gene sequence: CDR1 SEHNR, CDR2 FQNEAQ (reference sequence). Trimming removed 5 bases from V and 5 bases from J, with 13 bases in between. The CDR3 DNA reads as TGTGCCAGCAGCCATAATCAGCCAGATAATTCACCCCTCCACTTT. Amino acid sequence: CASSHNQPDNSPLHF.

The chain is built from TRBV19 and TRBJ2-7; D is possibly TRBD2 (6 bases). CDR3 length equals 15 residues. The V end was cut by 0 bases, the J end by 4 bases, with 13 bases between. Per the germline V gene, CDR1 is LNHDA and CDR2 is SQIVND (reference sequence). For the CDR3, the DNA is TGTGCCAGTAGTATAGAACGGGGGATCCATTACGAGCAGTACTTC. It translates to CASSIERGIHYEQYF.

The chain recombines TRBV30 with TRBJ1-4; D gene uncertain. The V end was cut by 4 bases, the J end by 10 bases, with 19 bases between. Looked up from germline, CDR1 is GTSNPN and CDR2 is SVGIG (reference sequence). This CDR3 is 14 amino acids long. As DNA, the CDR3 is TGTGCCTGGATGCAAGACACCCAGGAGGGAAAACTGTTTTTT. It yields the protein CAWMQDTQEGKLFF.

This chain uses TRBV2 with TRBJ1-4, with 7 bases aligning to TRBD1. Germline V CDR1 and CDR2: SNHLY, FYNNEI. The V and J ends lost 4 bases and 2 bases, in that order; junction bases with no gene match: 4. This CDR3 has 15 amino acids. The CDR3 nucleotides are TGTGCCAGCAGTGGACAGGGCTCTACTAATGAAAAACTGTTTTTT. Translating it yields CASSGQGSTNEKLFF.

J is TRBJ2-1 and V is TRBV18; 7 positions match TRBD1. CDR1 and CDR2 (germline): KGHSH, LQKENI. The CDR3 is 17 amino acids. After removal of 0 bases from V and 6 bases from J, the junction contained 11 bases not matched to a gene. DNA for the CDR3: TGTGCCAGCTCACCACCTCGACAGGGTCTTCTGGGCAATGAGCAGTTCTTC. This translates into CASSPPRQGLLGNEQFF.

Points on this clone: The same CDR3 is also encoded by other DNA sequences in this sample. The chain joins TRBV9 to TRBJ1-3; D possibly corresponds to TRBD1 (5 bases). Looked up from germline, CDR1 is SGDLS and CDR2 is YYNGEE. The V gene lost 4 bases and the J gene lost 0 bases, with 11 bases spanning the gap. The CDR3 covers 15 residues. The DNA for the CDR3 is TGTGCCAGCAGCCCGCGGGGGGGCTCTGGAAACACCATATATTTT. As protein: CASSPRGGSGNTIYF. Supplemented by reference TRBV9 and TRBJ1-3, the full variable domain reads DSGVTQTPKHLITATGQRVTLRCSPRSGDLSVYWYQQSLDQGLQFLIQYYNGEERAKGNILERFSAQQFPDLHSELNLSSLELGDSALYFCASSPRGGSGNTIYFGEGSWLTVV.

The chain uses TRBV7-2 and TRBJ1-2, with 10 bases matching TRBD1. Looked up from germline, CDR1 is SGHTA and CDR2 is FQGNSA. This CDR3 is 15 amino acids long. The V gene end was trimmed by 5 bases and the J gene end by 8 bases; junction bases not matched to a gene: 11. The CDR3 DNA sequence: TGTGCCAGCAGCGGTATAACCGGACAGGGGGGAGGCTACACCTTC. This translates into CASSGITGQGGGYTF.

This chain joins TRBV6-5 and TRBJ1-1; 7 nucleotides agree with TRBD1. With 5 bases clipped from V and 9 bases from J, the junction kept 9 bases outside the gene matches. This CDR3 has 13 amino acids. Germline values: CDR1 MNHEY, CDR2 SVGAGI. The CDR3 sequence: CASSPRDSRKAFF. The CDR3 DNA reads TGTGCCAGCAGTCCGCGGGACAGCAGGAAAGCTTTCTTT.

The chain couples TRBV4-1 to TRBJ1-6, with D tentatively TRBD1 (5 bases). Trimming removed 2 bases from V and 7 bases from J, with 9 bases in between. CDR3 size: 14 residues. Germline assignment: CDR1 MGHRA and CDR2 YSYEKL. CDR3 in amino acids: CASSQYAGNSPLHF. The CDR3 DNA is TGCGCCAGCAGCCAATACGCAGGGAATTCACCCCTCCACTTT.

The chain links TRBV7-2 to TRBJ2-5, with TRBD1 identical over 11 bases. Looked up from germline, CDR1 is SGHTA and CDR2 is FQGNSA. The CDR3 is 16 amino acids. V was pared by 0 bases and J by 3 bases, with 3 bases of the junction left unmatched. The CDR3 spells CASSLALGQGEETQYF. CDR3 bases: TGTGCCAGCAGCTTAGCGTTGGGACAGGGGGAAGAGACCCAGTACTTC. Filled out from reference TRBV7-2 and TRBJ2-5, the complete variable domain reads GAGVSQSPSNKVTEKGKDVELRCDPISGHTALYWYRQSLGQGLEFLIYFQGNSAPDKSGLPSDRFSAERTGGSVSTLTIQRTQQEDSAVYLCASSLALGQGEETQYFGPGTRLLVL.

This chain links TRBV5-4 with TRBJ2-7; D may correspond to TRBD1 or TRBD2 (6 bases each). Trimming removed 4 bases from V and 2 bases from J, with 16 bases in between. Germline CDR1 SGHNT, CDR2 YYREEE (reference sequence). The CDR3 sequence is 15 residues long. CDR3 bases: TGTGCCAGCAGCCCGTTCGGGGGCCTCGCCTACGAGCAGTACTTC. This sequence encodes CASSPFGGLAYEQYF.

The chain combines TRBV27 with TRBJ2-7; weak D call: TRBD2 (5 bases). Trimming took 8 bases from V and 0 from J, leaving 5 bases between them. CDR1 and CDR2 from the germline V gene are MNHEY and SMNVEV (reference sequence). The CDR3 has 11 amino acids. Here the CDR3 DNA reads TGTGCCAGCGGGAGCTCCTACGAGCAGTACTTC. Translating it yields CASGSSYEQYF.

This chain links TRBV7-2 with TRBJ2-3, with 13 bases matching TRBD2. CDR1 SGHTA and CDR2 FQGNSA come from the germline V gene. V shed 3 bases, J shed 2 bases, and the junction held 8 bases outside the gene matches. This CDR3 has 18 residues. In DNA form, the CDR3 reads TGTGCCAGCAGCTTGCGAGCGGGACTAGCGGGACACACAGATACGCAGTATTTT. Translated, it gives CASSLRAGLAGHTDTQYF.